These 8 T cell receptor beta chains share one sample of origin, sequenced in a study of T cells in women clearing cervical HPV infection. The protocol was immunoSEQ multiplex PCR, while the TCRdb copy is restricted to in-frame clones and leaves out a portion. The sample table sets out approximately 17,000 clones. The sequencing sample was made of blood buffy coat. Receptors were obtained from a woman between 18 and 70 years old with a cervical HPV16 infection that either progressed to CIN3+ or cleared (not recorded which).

CDR3 sequence: CASSAGTGGEQYF. Partial CDR3 DNA: TGTGCCAGCAGCGCCGGGACAGGGGGCGAG. The V and J genes are TRBV9 and TRBJ2-7, with TRBD1 matching over 11 bases. The read ends 3 residues early relative to the CDR3; the germline J gene fills the gap. The ends lost 3 bases at V and 6 bases at J; junction bases unmatched: 2. The CDR3 length is 13 residues. The germline CDR1 and CDR2 sequences are SGDLS and YYNGEE.

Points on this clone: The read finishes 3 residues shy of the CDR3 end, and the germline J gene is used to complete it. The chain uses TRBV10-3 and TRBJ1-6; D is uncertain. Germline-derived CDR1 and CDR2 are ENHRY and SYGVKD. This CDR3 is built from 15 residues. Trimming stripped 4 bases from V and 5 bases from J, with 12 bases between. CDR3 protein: CAISVGQPDNSPLHF. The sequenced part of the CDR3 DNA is TGTGCCATCAGTGTAGGGCAGCCCGATAATTCACCC.

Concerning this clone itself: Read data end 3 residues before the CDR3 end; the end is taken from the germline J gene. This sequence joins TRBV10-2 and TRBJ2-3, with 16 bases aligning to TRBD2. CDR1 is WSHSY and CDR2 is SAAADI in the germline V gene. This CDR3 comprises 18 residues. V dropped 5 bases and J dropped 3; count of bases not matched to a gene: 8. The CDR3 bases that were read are TGCGCCAGCAGTACGGGACTAGCGGGAGGGCGGGCGACAGATACG. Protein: CASSTGLAGGRATDT. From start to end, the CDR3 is CASSTGLAGGRATDTQYF.

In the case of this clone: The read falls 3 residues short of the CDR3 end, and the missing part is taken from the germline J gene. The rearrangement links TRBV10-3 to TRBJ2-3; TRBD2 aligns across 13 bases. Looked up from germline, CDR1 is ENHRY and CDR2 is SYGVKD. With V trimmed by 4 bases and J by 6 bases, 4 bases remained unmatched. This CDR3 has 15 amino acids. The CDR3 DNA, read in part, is TGTGCCATCAGTGCGGGACTAGCGGGATTTGATACG. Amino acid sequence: CAISAGLAGFDT. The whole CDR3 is CAISAGLAGFDTQYF.

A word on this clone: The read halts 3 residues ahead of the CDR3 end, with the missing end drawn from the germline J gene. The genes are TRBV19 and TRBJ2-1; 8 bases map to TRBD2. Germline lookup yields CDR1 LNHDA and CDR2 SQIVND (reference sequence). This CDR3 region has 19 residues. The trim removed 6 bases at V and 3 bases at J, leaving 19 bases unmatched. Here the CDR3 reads CASSLQHTRGAGVYNEQFF. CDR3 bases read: TGTGCCAGTAGCCTTCAACATACGCGGGGGGCAGGCGTCTACAATGAG.

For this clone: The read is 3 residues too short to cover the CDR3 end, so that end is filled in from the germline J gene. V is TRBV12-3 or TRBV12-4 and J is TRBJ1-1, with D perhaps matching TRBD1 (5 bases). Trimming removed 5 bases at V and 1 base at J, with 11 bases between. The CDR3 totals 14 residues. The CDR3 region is CASSPPQGNTEAFF. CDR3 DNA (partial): TGTGCCAGCAGTCCACCTCAGGGGAACACTGAA.

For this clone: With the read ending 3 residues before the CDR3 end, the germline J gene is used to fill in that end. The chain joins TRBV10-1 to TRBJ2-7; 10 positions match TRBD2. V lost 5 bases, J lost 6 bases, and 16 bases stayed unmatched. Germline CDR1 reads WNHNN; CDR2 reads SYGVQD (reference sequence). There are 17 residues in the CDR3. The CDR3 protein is CASSRVAGGRGQCEQYF. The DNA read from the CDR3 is TGCGCCAGCAGTCGGGTAGCGGGGGGCCGAGGGCAGTGCGAG.

CDR3 region: CSAPKSIAGGNTEAFF. Partial CDR3 DNA: TGCAGTGCTCCAAAATCTATCGCAGGGGGGAACACTGAA. The V gene is TRBV20-1, the J gene TRBJ1-1, with TRBD1 matching 7 bases. The read terminates 3 residues ahead of where the CDR3 ends, so the germline J gene completes it. V was clipped by 5 bases and J by 1 base; unmatched bases: 13. This CDR3 has 16 residues. Germline assignment: CDR1 DFQATT and CDR2 SNEGSKA (reference sequence).